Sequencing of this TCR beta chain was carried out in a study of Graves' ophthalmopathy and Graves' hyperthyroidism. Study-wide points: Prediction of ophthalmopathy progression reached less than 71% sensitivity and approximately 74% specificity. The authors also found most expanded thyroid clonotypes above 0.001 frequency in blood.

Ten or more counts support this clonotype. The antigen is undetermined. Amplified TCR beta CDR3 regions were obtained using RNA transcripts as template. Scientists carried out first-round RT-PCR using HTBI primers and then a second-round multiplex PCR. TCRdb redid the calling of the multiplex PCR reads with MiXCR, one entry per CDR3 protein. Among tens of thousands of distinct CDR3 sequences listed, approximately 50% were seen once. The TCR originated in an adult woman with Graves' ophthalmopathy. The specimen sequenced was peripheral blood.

CDR3 DNA: TGCAGTGCCCCCGTCGTACCTCCTTCAACTAATGAAAAACTGTTTTTT. Its translation is CSAPVVPPSTNEKLFF. The chain joins TRBV20-1 to TRBJ1-4; no definite D call. The CDR3 sequence is 16 residues long. Germline CDR1 is DFQATT and CDR2 is SNEGSKA (reference sequence). V shed 6 bases and J shed 0 bases, with 17 bases lying between them.